This TCR beta chain appears in the sequencing data of a study of T-cell reconstitution after alpha-beta-depleted transplantation in children. This clonotype was picked up many times. Researchers prepared the TCRbeta library using unique molecular identifiers, the study reports. MiXCR, run by TCRdb on the PCR reads, gives a single entry per CDR3 protein. The data show hundreds of thousands of distinct CDR3 sequences, with over 15% seen just once and under 1.2% held by the top ten. CDR1 is DFQATT and CDR2 is SNEGSKA in the germline V gene (reference sequence). The length of the CDR3 is 11 residues. V was pared by 4 bases and J by 2 bases, with 5 bases between.

The V call is TRBV20-1, the J call TRBJ1-2; D unresolved. This clonotype was obtained from a human donor who donated a stem cell graft to a child with acute myeloid leukemia. The sample was PBMCs from the stem cell graft donor, taken from the stem cell graft. Here the CDR3 DNA reads TGCAGTGCTAACGGGAACTATGGCTACACCTTC. Encoded protein: CSANGNYGYTF.